Each of the 19 T cell receptor beta chains below was sequenced from the same sample in a study of shared clonotypes between healthy human individuals. Clones were sequenced by immunoSEQ multiplex PCR, and TCRdb holds only the in-frame ones, with some missing. The table lists about 490,000 clones, roughly 78% of them singletons. Sequencing used PBMCs. These receptors all come from a woman aged 40-49 years in good health. Some clones in this sample may be carry-over from other donors' samples.

The count of this clone is one. The V and J genes are TRBV7-2 and TRBJ2-3; unclear D gene. Trimming cost V 5 bases and J 0 bases, with 15 bases left between them. Germline CDR1 reads SGHTA; CDR2 reads FQGNSA. The CDR3 is 16 residues long. CDR3 DNA sequence: TGTGCCAGCAGCAGCCGAGCAGGCTCTAGCACAGATACGCAGTATTTT. Amino acids: CASSSRAGSSTDTQYF.

This clone was found once. This chain uses TRBV5-4 with TRBJ2-7; no firm D call. Germline V gene sequence: CDR1 SGHNT, CDR2 YYREEE (reference sequence). The CDR3 is made up of 14 amino acids. The V end was cut by 0 bases, the J end by 4 bases, with 11 bases between. The CDR3: CASSLELGNYEQYF. The CDR3 DNA sequence: TGTGCCAGCAGCTTGGAACTGGGGAATTACGAGCAGTACTTC.

This clone has just a few counts. The V and J genes are TRBV27 and TRBJ2-3, with TRBD1 as a possible D gene (5 bases). Germline V CDR1 and CDR2: MNHEY, SMNVEV (reference sequence). The CDR3 sequence is 12 residues long. V was shortened by 6 bases and J by 1 base, with 5 bases between the two germline ends. The CDR3 region has the DNA TGTGCCAGCAGGACAGGCACAGATACGCAGTATTTT. Translated: CASRTGTDTQYF.

The genes are TRBV10-2 and TRBJ2-1; D is unclear. CDR3 length: 14 residues. V gave up 6 bases and J gave up 6 bases, with 15 bases separating them. Germline values: CDR1 WSHSY, CDR2 SAAADI. The CDR3 is CASRSGPWANEQFF. CDR3 nucleotide sequence: TGCGCCAGCAGAAGTGGGCCCTGGGCCAATGAGCAGTTCTTC.

J is TRBJ2-7 and V is TRBV7-6; the D gene is possibly TRBD1 (6 bases). This CDR3 has 15 residues. Trimming stripped 0 bases from V and 2 bases from J, with 11 bases between. Germline V CDR1 and CDR2: SGHVS, FNYEAQ. DNA of the CDR3: TGTGCCAGCAGCTTAGCCCCACAGGGTGCCTACGAGCAGTACTTC. Its protein is CASSLAPQGAYEQYF.

On this clone itself: Other nucleotide sequences from this sample produce the same CDR3. V usage is TRBV15 and J usage is TRBJ1-2; the D gene is possibly TRBD1 (5 bases). The CDR3 runs to 13 residues. V was pared by 1 base and J by 5 bases, with 8 bases between. From germline, CDR1 is LNHNV and CDR2 YYDKDF (reference sequence). CDR3 DNA: TGTGCCACCAGCAGAGGGCAGGGATATGGCTACACCTTC. It yields the protein CATSRGQGYGYTF.

DNA for the CDR3: TGTGCCAGCAGTTTGTCAGAACAAGAGACCCAGTACTTC. The encoded protein is CASSLSEQETQYF. The chain uses TRBV6-6 and TRBJ2-5; D is undetermined. CDR3 length: 13 residues. Germline CDR1 reads MNHNY; CDR2 reads SVGAGI (reference sequence). Trimming shortened V by 4 bases and J by 2 bases, and 8 bases separated the two germline ends.

The rearrangement joins TRBV28 to TRBJ2-6; no firm D call. CDR1 and CDR2 (germline): MDHEN, SYDVKM. The CDR3 has 16 amino acids. Trimming removed 3 bases from V and 0 bases from J, with 9 bases in between. CDR3 nucleotides: TGTGCCAGCAGTTTGCCAACCGGCTCTGGGGCCAACGTCCTGACTTTC. Protein: CASSLPTGSGANVLTF.

V usage is TRBV5-6 and J usage is TRBJ1-4, with a possible D match to TRBD1 (5 bases). Germline assignment: CDR1 SGHDT and CDR2 YYEEEE. The V end lost 4 bases, the J end lost 6 bases, and 10 bases lay between the germline ends. The CDR3 contains 13 residues. The CDR3 DNA sequence: TGTGCCAGCAGCGCAGACAGAGATGAAAAACTGTTTTTT. Translating gives CASSADRDEKLFF.

The gene calls are TRBV5-1 and TRBJ1-1; no definite D call. The germline V and J ends were trimmed by 2 bases and 0 bases, with 8 bases remaining between them. The CDR3 has 14 amino acids. Germline loops: CDR1 SGHRS, CDR2 YFSETQ. Here the CDR3 DNA reads TGCGCCAGCAGCTTAGATCAAATGAACACTGAAGCTTTCTTT. Translated: CASSLDQMNTEAFF.

The chain joins TRBV18 to TRBJ2-2, with D unresolved. V was trimmed by 1 base and J by 2 bases, leaving 11 bases between them. Germline V CDR1 and CDR2: KGHSH, LQKENI. This CDR3 comprises 16 residues. As DNA, the CDR3 is TGTGCCAGCTCACCACAAATTGCTCTTAACACCGGGGAGCTGTTTTTT. As protein: CASSPQIALNTGELFF.

The chain employs TRBV15 and TRBJ1-1, with D possibly matching TRBD1 (6 bases). The CDR3 totals 14 residues. The ends were cut back, 8 bases at V and 1 base at J, with 14 bases in the middle. Germline V CDR1 and CDR2: LNHNV, YYDKDF (reference sequence). The CDR3 DNA follows: TGTGCCACCCTCAAGGACAGACAGAACACTGAAGCTTTCTTT. This translates into CATLKDRQNTEAFF.

CDR3 region: CASSFPGGGYNEQFF. Written as DNA, the CDR3 is TGCGCCAGCAGCTTCCCAGGGGGTGGTTACAATGAGCAGTTCTTC. This chain uses TRBV5-1 with TRBJ2-1; 7 positions match TRBD1. Germline V gene lookup returns CDR1 SGHRS and CDR2 YFSETQ. CDR3 length: 15 residues. J lost 4 bases, V lost 2 bases, and 6 bases had no gene match.

CDR3 residues: CASRPTGGRKTQYF. CDR3 DNA: TGTGCCAGCAGACCGACAGGGGGCAGGAAGACCCAGTACTTC. The V gene is TRBV6-5, the J gene TRBJ2-5; 10 bases line up with TRBD1. This CDR3 is built from 14 residues. CDR1 and CDR2 from the germline V gene are MNHEY and SVGAGI. The trim removed 6 bases at V and 6 bases at J, leaving 7 bases unmatched.

The chain is built from TRBV7-9 and TRBJ2-1, with a weak D call TRBD1 (6 bases). The V end was cut by 5 bases, the J end by 5 bases, with 13 bases between. Germline V gene data show CDR1 as SEHNR and CDR2 as FQNEAQ (reference sequence). The length of the CDR3 is 14 residues. The CDR3 loop is CASSPPDRHNEQFF. CDR3 sequence (DNA): TGTGCCAGCAGCCCTCCGGACAGACACAATGAGCAGTTCTTC.

This clone was counted only a few times. The rearrangement joins TRBV7-2 to TRBJ2-7; 10 nucleotides agree with TRBD2. The germline gives CDR1 SGHTA, CDR2 FQGNSA. This CDR3 contains 15 residues. Unmatched junction bases numbered 6, after V lost 3 bases and J lost 4 bases. The CDR3 protein is CASSFLAGVDYEQYF. CDR3 nucleotides: TGTGCCAGCAGCTTCCTAGCGGGAGTAGATTACGAGCAGTACTTC.

The rearrangement joins TRBV2 to TRBJ2-6, with D maybe TRBD1 (6 bases). CDR3 length: 16 residues. Germline CDR1 reads SNHLY; CDR2 reads FYNNEI. The V end was cut by 7 bases, the J end by 1 base, with 14 bases between. The CDR3 spells CASKGHFASGANVLTF. DNA for the CDR3: TGTGCCAGCAAGGGACACTTTGCTTCTGGGGCCAACGTCCTGACTTTC.

CDR3 sequence reads: CASSAAPGTGSEKLFF. The CDR3, as DNA: TGTGCCAGCAGCGCAGCTCCCGGGACAGGGTCTGAAAAACTGTTTTTT. The rearrangement joins TRBV7-2 to TRBJ1-4; TRBD1 matches at 9 bases. The germline V gene has CDR1 SGHTA and CDR2 FQGNSA. V lost 5 bases to trimming and J lost 7 bases; unmatched junction nucleotides: 11. The CDR3 contains 16 residues.

The V and J genes are TRBV5-5 and TRBJ2-3; 9 bases agree with TRBD2. Per germline, CDR1 SGHKS and CDR2 YYEKEE (reference sequence). The CDR3 totals 15 residues. The trim removed 7 bases at V and 0 bases at J, leaving 6 bases unmatched. The CDR3 nucleotides are TGTGCCAGCCCCCCGCGGGGGGGCAGCACAGATACGCAGTATTTT. Translated: CASPPRGGSTDTQYF.